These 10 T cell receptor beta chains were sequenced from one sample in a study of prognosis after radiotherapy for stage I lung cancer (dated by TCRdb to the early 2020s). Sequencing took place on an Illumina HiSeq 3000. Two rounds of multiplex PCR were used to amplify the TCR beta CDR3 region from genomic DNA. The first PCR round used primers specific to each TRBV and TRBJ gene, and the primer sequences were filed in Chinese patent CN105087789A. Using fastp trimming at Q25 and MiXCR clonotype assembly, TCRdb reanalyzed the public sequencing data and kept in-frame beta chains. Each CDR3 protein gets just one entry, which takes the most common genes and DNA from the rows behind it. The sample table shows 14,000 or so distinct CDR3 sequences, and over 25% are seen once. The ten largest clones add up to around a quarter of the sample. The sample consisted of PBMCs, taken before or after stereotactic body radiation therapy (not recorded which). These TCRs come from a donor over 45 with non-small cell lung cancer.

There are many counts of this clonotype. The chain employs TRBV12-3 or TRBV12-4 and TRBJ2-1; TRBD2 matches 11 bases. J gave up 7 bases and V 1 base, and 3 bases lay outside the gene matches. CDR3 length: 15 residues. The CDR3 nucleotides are TGTGCCAGCAGTTTAGTTAGCGGGAGGGCTAATGAGCAGTTCTTC. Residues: CASSLVSGRANEQFF.

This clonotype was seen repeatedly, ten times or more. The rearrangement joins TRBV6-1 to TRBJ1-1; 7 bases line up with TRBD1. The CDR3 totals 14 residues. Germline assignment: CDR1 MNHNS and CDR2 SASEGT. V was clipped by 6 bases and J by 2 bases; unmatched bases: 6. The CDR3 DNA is TGTGCCAGCAGCGATGACAGGGATAACACTGAAGCTTTCTTT. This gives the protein CASSDDRDNTEAFF.

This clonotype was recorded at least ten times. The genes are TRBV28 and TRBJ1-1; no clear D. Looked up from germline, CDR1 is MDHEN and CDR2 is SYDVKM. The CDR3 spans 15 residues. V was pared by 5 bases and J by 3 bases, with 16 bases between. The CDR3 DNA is TGTGCCAGCAGTCCCCCCATCCAGGCAGACACTGAAGCTTTCTTT. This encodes CASSPPIQADTEAFF.

The CDR3 DNA sequence: TGTGCCAGCAGTTTGGCAGGGGGTGGAAACACCATATATTTT. Its translation is CASSLAGGGNTIYF. The chain links TRBV12-3 or TRBV12-4 to TRBJ1-3, with TRBD1 identical over 7 bases. The trim removed 3 bases at V and 3 bases at J, leaving 2 bases unmatched. The CDR3 totals 14 residues.

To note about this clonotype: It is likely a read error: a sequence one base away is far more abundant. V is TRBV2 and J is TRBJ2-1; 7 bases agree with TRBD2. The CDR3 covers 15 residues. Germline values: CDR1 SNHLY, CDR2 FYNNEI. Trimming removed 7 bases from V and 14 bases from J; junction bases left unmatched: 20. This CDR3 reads CASNFLGLESDVEFF. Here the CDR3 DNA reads TGTGCCAGCAATTTTTTAGGACTAGAGTCCGACGTCGAGTTCTTC.

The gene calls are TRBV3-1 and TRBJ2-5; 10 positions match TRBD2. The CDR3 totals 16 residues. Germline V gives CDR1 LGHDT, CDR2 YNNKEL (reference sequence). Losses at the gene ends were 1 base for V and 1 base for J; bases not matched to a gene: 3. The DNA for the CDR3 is TGTGCCAGCAGCCAAGGTAGCGGGGGGATCCAAGAGACCCAGTACTTC. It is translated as CASSQGSGGIQETQYF.

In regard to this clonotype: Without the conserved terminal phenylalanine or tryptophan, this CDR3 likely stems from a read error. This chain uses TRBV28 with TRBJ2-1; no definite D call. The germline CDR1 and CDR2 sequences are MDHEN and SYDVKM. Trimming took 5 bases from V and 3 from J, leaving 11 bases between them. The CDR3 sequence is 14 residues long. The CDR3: CASSPTTFYNEQFL. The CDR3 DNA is TGTGCCAGCAGTCCAACAACTTTCTACAATGAGCAGTTCTTA.

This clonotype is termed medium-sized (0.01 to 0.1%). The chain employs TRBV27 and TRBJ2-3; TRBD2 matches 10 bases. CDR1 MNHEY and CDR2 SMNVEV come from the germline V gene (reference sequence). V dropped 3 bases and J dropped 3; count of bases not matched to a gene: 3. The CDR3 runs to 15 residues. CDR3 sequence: CASSFKAGGTDTQYF. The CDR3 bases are TGTGCCAGCAGTTTCAAAGCGGGAGGGACAGATACGCAGTATTTT.

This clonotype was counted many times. CDR3 region: CASKTSGRVTGELFF. The CDR3 region has the DNA TGCGCCAGCAAAACTAGCGGGAGAGTAACCGGGGAGCTGTTTTTT. The J gene is TRBJ2-2, the V gene TRBV5-1; 11 bases agree with TRBD2. This CDR3 contains 15 residues. Trimming took 6 bases from V and 5 from J; bases not matched to a gene: 6. Germline V gene lookup returns CDR1 SGHRS and CDR2 YFSETQ.

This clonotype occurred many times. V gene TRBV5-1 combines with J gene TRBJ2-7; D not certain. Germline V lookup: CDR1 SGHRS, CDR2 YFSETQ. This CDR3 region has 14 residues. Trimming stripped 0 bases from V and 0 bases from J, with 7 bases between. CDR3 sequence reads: CASSLGLNSYEQYF. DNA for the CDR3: TGCGCCAGCAGCTTGGGCCTAAACTCCTACGAGCAGTACTTC.